A selection of T cell receptor beta chains follows, all from one sample in a study of blood T cell repertoires in COVID-19. Method: immunoSEQ multiplex PCR; TCRdb's copy keeps in-frame clones and lacks some. The table records over 300,000 clones, 89% of them present only once. Sequenced input: PBMCs or T cells enriched from blood (not recorded which). The receptors originated from a woman aged 40 to 50 who had recovered from COVID-19. The CDR3 runs from the conserved cysteine through the conserved F or W. Fields, in order: clone size, J gene, V gene, D gene, CDR3 protein, CDR3 DNA. The D gene is left open where the match is weak. Where a row states a size, it is once, few, many or the class of an expanded clone; other rows omit it.

>-|TRBJ2-3|TRBV28|TRBD2
CASSLRRGGSYTQYF
TGTGCCAGCAGTTTACGGCGGGGGGGTAGTTATACGCAGTATTTT
>once|TRBJ2-3|TRBV24-1|TRBD2
CATSGGASDTQYF
TGTGCCACTAGCGGGGGGGCCTCAGATACGCAGTATTTT
>-|TRBJ1-5|TRBV7-9|TRBD1
CASSLRSGGGNQPQHF
TGTGCCAGCAGCTTAAGGTCAGGGGGCGGCAATCAGCCCCAGCATTTT
>few|TRBJ2-2|TRBV27|TRBD2
CASSLMREVPGELFF
TGTGCCAGCAGTTTAATGCGGGAGGTCCCCGGGGAGCTGTTTTTT
>few|TRBJ2-7|TRBV25-1|-
CASRSGLPSYEQYF
TGTGCCAGCAGGTCAGGACTGCCTTCCTACGAGCAGTACTTC
>-|TRBJ1-1|TRBV6-5|-
CASSLPRAEAFF
TGTGCCAGCTCACTCCCCCGGGCTGAAGCTTTCTTT
>-|TRBJ2-1|TRBV7-6|TRBD2
CASSPWGGSSYNEQFF
TGTGCCAGCAGCCCTTGGGGGGGGAGCTCCTACAATGAGCAGTTCTTC
>-|TRBJ2-7|TRBV5-4|TRBD2
CASSVASGGSYEQYF
TGTGCCAGCAGCGTCGCTAGCGGGGGCTCCTACGAGCAGTACTTC
>-|TRBJ2-3|TRBV27|-
CASSLSLLLNTQYF
TGTGCCAGCAGTTTATCCCTCCTTCTAAATACGCAGTATTTT
>-|TRBJ2-2|TRBV12-5|TRBD2
CASGLVLGLAGDTGELFF
TGTGCTAGTGGTTTGGTACTTGGACTAGCGGGAGATACCGGGGAGCTGTTTTTT
>-|TRBJ1-1|TRBV18|TRBD1
CASCWDRMNTEAFF
TGTGCCAGCTGCTGGGACAGGATGAACACTGAAGCTTTCTTT
>-|TRBJ2-1|TRBV6-5|TRBD2
CASSYGTSGTYNEQFF
TGTGCCAGCAGTTACGGGACTAGCGGAACGTACAATGAGCAGTTCTTC
>-|TRBJ1-4|TRBV9|TRBD1
CASSVARTGSNEKLFF
TGTGCCAGCAGCGTAGCGCGGACAGGGAGTAATGAAAAACTGTTTTTT
>once|TRBJ1-6|TRBV30|-
CAWSVGRVPYNSPLHF
TGTGCCTGGAGTGTAGGCAGGGTGCCCTATAATTCACCCCTCCACTTT
>-|TRBJ2-1|TRBV7-9|-
CAARTLVDLGNEQFF
TGTGCCGCAAGGACTTTAGTCGACCTCGGGAATGAGCAGTTCTTC
>-|TRBJ1-2|TRBV28|-
CASSSPGGNGPYGYTF
TGTGCCAGCAGTTCCCCCGGAGGGAACGGACCGTATGGCTACACCTTC
>-|TRBJ2-1|TRBV7-2|TRBD2
CASSLAGGLGNEQFF
TGTGCCAGCAGCCTAGCGGGAGGGCTTGGGAATGAGCAGTTCTTC
>-|TRBJ2-7|TRBV5-4|-
CASSPPSTGRGFEQYF
TGTGCCAGCAGCCCGCCCTCGACAGGCCGTGGGTTCGAGCAGTACTTC
>-|TRBJ2-7|TRBV11-3|-
CASSFSSSYEQYF
TGTGCCAGCAGCTTTTCCTCCTCCTACGAGCAGTACTTC
>-|TRBJ2-1|TRBV2|-
CASSESGALRGNEQFF
TGTGCCAGCAGTGAGTCAGGGGCACTTCGTGGCAATGAGCAGTTCTTC
>-|TRBJ2-1|TRBV6-1|TRBD2
CASSAGSGTSGDGKFF
TGTGCCAGCAGTGCAGGGTCCGGGACTAGCGGGGATGGAAAGTTCTTC
>-|TRBJ1-6|TRBV18|-
CASSPRVLAGADNSPLHF
TGTGCCAGCTCACCTCGGGTGTTGGCGGGGGCCGATAATTCACCCCTCCACTTT
>-|TRBJ1-2|TRBV5-8|TRBD1
CASSLQGAYYGYTF
TGTGCCAGCAGCTTACAGGGGGCGTACTATGGCTACACCTTC
>-|TRBJ2-4|TRBV7-2|TRBD1
CASSTGQGIVQYF
TGTGCCAGCAGCACGGGACAGGGAATTGTTCAGTACTTC
>-|TRBJ1-1|TRBV9|-
CASSAGGILTEAFF
TGTGCCAGCAGCGCTGGGGGGATTCTGACTGAAGCTTTCTTT
>-|TRBJ2-7|TRBV19|TRBD2
CASSIGTSGDGYEQYF
TGTGCCAGTAGTATAGGGACTAGCGGAGATGGGTACGAGCAGTACTTC
>-|TRBJ2-3|TRBV7-2|-
CASSLGGTDTQYF
TGTGCCAGCAGCTTAGGAGGCACGGATACGCAGTATTTT
>-|TRBJ2-1|TRBV30|TRBD1
CAWHRGPSSYNEQFF
TGTGCCTGGCACAGGGGGCCGAGCTCCTACAATGAGCAGTTCTTC
>-|TRBJ2-2|TRBV18|-
CASSQEANSAGELFF
TGTGCCAGCTCGCAAGAAGCTAACTCGGCCGGGGAGCTGTTTTTT
>-|TRBJ1-1|TRBV18|TRBD1
CASSPPDRGSNTEAFF
TGTGCCAGCTCCCCCCCGGACAGGGGATCGAACACTGAAGCTTTCTTT
>-|TRBJ1-2|TRBV18|-
CASSPISGEGYTF
TGTGCCAGCTCACCTATATCAGGGGAGGGCTACACCTTC
>-|TRBJ2-1|TRBV4-3|TRBD2
CASSQGLAGFYNEQFF
TGCGCCAGCAGCCAAGGCCTAGCGGGATTTTACAATGAGCAGTTCTTC
>-|TRBJ2-3|TRBV7-2|-
CASTGSRGGSTDTQYF
TGTGCCAGCACGGGCTCGCGAGGGGGAAGCACAGATACGCAGTATTTT
>-|TRBJ2-7|TRBV9|-
CASSVEGVPSYEQYF
TGTGCCAGCAGCGTAGAGGGGGTTCCTTCCTACGAGCAGTACTTC
>-|TRBJ1-2|TRBV14|TRBD1
CASSFDRDYGYTF
TGTGCCAGCAGCTTCGACAGGGACTATGGCTACACCTTC
>-|TRBJ1-5|TRBV6-1|-
CASSEWAGAGRSNQPQHF
TGTGCCAGCAGTGAATGGGCGGGGGCTGGAAGGAGCAATCAGCCCCAGCATTTT
>-|TRBJ2-2|TRBV28|TRBD2
CASSPRGGYTGELFF
TGTGCCAGCAGCCCCCGGGGGGGTTACACCGGGGAGCTGTTTTTT
>-|TRBJ2-1|TRBV6-6|-
CASKEGVGSYNEQFF
TGTGCCAGCAAAGAGGGAGTAGGATCCTACAATGAGCAGTTCTTC
>-|TRBJ1-3|TRBV5-1|-
CASSLVPSEAGNTIYF
TGCGCCAGCAGCTTGGTCCCCTCAGAAGCTGGAAACACCATATATTTT
>once|TRBJ1-2|TRBV7-9|TRBD1
CASSLVFAQGEDGYTF
TGTGCCAGCAGCTTAGTTTTTGCACAGGGGGAAGATGGCTACACCTTC
>-|TRBJ1-4|TRBV7-2|TRBD1
CASSQGQGGNFWKLFF
TGTGCCAGCAGCCAGGGACAGGGAGGGAATTTTTGGAAACTGTTTTTT
>-|TRBJ2-7|TRBV3-1/TRBV3-2|-
CASSQVGQNYEQYF
TGTGCCAGCAGCCAAGTTGGACAGAACTACGAGCAGTACTTC
>-|TRBJ2-4|TRBV3-1/TRBV3-2|-
CASSQAPLQGRGRAKNIQYF
TGTGCCAGCAGCCAAGCCCCCCTCCAGGGCAGGGGCCGAGCCAAAAACATTCAGTACTTC
>-|TRBJ1-2|TRBV2|-
CASSELGPYGYTF
TGTGCCAGCAGTGAGCTGGGCCCCTATGGCTACACCTTC